This passage covers 18 T cell receptor beta chains from one sample sequenced in a study of T-cell memory formation after mild COVID-19. TCRdb fed the 5' RACE reads into MiXCR, producing one record per CDR3 protein. The sample yields under 650,000 distinct CDR3 sequences, about a sixth seen once. Source material: PBMCs or a T cell subset sorted from them (not recorded which). The receptor set was obtained from an adult woman who had mild COVID-19 (a few samples of this study predate the infection). Cell type and time point are not known.

The chain has TRBV6-1 and TRBJ1-1; 9 bases agree with TRBD1. The CDR3 runs 12 residues. Germline V CDR1 and CDR2: MNHNS, SASEGT. With V trimmed by 3 bases and J by 10 bases, 3 bases remained unmatched. The CDR3 loop is CASSDMGQGAFF. The CDR3 DNA reads TGTGCCAGCAGTGACATGGGACAGGGAGCTTTCTTT.

The rearrangement joins TRBV20-1 to TRBJ2-5; TRBD1 or TRBD2 may be the D gene (6 bases each). The CDR3 extends over 13 amino acids. The germline CDR1 and CDR2 sequences are DFQATT and SNEGSKA (reference sequence). Trimming left V 3 bases short and J 0 bases short, with 8 bases between. Here the CDR3 reads CSASRGDQETQYF. The DNA of the CDR3 is TGCAGTGCTAGTAGGGGGGACCAAGAGACCCAGTACTTC.

The genes are TRBV3-1 and TRBJ2-1; TRBD2 might be the D (6 bases). V was clipped by 4 bases and J by 15 bases, with 16 bases between them. CDR1 is LGHDT, CDR2 YNNKEL, per germline (reference sequence). The CDR3 totals 12 residues. The CDR3 nucleotides read TGTGCCAGCAGCCCCCAGGGACTGTGGATGTTCTTC. This gives the protein CASSPQGLWMFF.

The chain has TRBV6-2 or TRBV6-3 and TRBJ2-2; D is perhaps TRBD2 (5 bases). From germline, CDR1 is MNHEY and CDR2 SVGEGT. Deletions cut 8 bases from V and 3 bases from J, with 13 bases between. This CDR3 has 14 residues. The CDR3: CASSRLAHTGELFF. CDR3 bases: TGTGCCAGCTCACGGCTAGCCCACACCGGGGAGCTGTTTTTT.

This chain links TRBV7-6 with TRBJ2-2; D might be TRBD2 (5 bases). CDR1 and CDR2 from the germline V gene are SGHVS and FNYEAQ. CDR3 length: 17 amino acids. V lost 1 base and J lost 4, with 16 bases in between. The CDR3 protein is CASSLGLGGRGTGELFF. Here the CDR3 DNA reads TGTGCCAGCAGCTTAGGGCTAGGAGGTCGGGGCACCGGGGAGCTGTTTTTT.

The chain is built from TRBV5-1 and TRBJ2-3, with TRBD2 matching 8 bases. V dropped 0 bases and J dropped 2; count of bases not matched to a gene: 5. Germline V CDR1 and CDR2: SGHRS, YFSETQ. CDR3 length: 16 amino acids. CDR3 coding DNA: TGCGCCAGCAGCTTGGCACTAGCGGATTTCACAGATACGCAGTATTTT. This codes for CASSLALADFTDTQYF.

This clonotype has more than one count but fewer than ten. The chain combines TRBV7-3 with TRBJ1-1; perhaps TRBD1 as D (5 bases). Trimming removed 5 bases from V and 4 bases from J, with 17 bases in between. Germline V lookup: CDR1 SGHTA, CDR2 FQGTGA. CDR3 size: 15 residues. CDR3 in amino acids: CASSPHSGAGTEAFF. The CDR3, as DNA: TGTGCCAGCAGCCCGCATTCTGGGGCCGGCACTGAAGCTTTCTTT.

This clonotype has just a few counts. The chain links TRBV7-9 to TRBJ2-2; unclear D gene. The V gene lost 5 bases and the J gene lost 4 bases, with 11 bases spanning the gap. This CDR3 has 14 amino acids. Germline V gene data show CDR1 as SEHNR and CDR2 as FQNEAQ (reference sequence). Here the CDR3 DNA reads TGTGCCAGCAGCCAGACTTTGACCACCGGGGAGCTGTTTTTT. Residues: CASSQTLTTGELFF. Full variable domain (remainder filled in from reference TRBV7-9 and TRBJ2-2): DTGVSQNPRHKITKRGQNVTFRCDPISEHNRLYWYRQTLGQGPEFLTYFQNEAQLEKSRLLSDRFSAERPKGSFSTLEIQRTEQGDSAMYLCASSQTLTTGELFFGEGSRLTVL.

This clonotype was seen many times. This sequence joins TRBV7-9 and TRBJ2-1; D is undetermined. The germline gives CDR1 SEHNR, CDR2 FQNEAQ (reference sequence). Between the trimmed V and J ends, which lost 2 bases and 9 bases, there was a span of 5 bases. This CDR3 spans 11 amino acids. The CDR3: CASSLWGEQFF. CDR3 coding DNA: TGTGCCAGCAGCTTATGGGGTGAGCAGTTCTTC.

The rearrangement joins TRBV6-5 to TRBJ2-7, with D possibly being TRBD1 (6 bases). Germline loops: CDR1 MNHEY, CDR2 SVGAGI. V was cut by 0 bases and J by 0 bases, with 12 bases left in between. This CDR3 contains 16 residues. CDR3 sequence: CASSYSNRGSSYEQYF. The DNA of the CDR3 is TGTGCCAGCAGTTACTCGAATAGGGGGAGCTCCTACGAGCAGTACTTC.

This clonotype has more than one count but fewer than ten. This chain links TRBV29-1 with TRBJ1-1, with D hard to call. Trimming stripped 4 bases from V and 0 bases from J, with 9 bases between. CDR1 and CDR2 from the germline V gene are SQVTM and ANQGSEA. CDR3 length equals 13 residues. CDR3 sequence: CSVAFRMNTEAFF. The DNA for the CDR3 is TGCAGCGTTGCCTTTCGCATGAACACTGAAGCTTTCTTT.

This clonotype was picked up one time. The gene calls are TRBV20-1 and TRBJ2-3, with D possibly called TRBD1 or TRBD2 (5 bases each). CDR1 and CDR2 (germline): DFQATT, SNEGSKA (reference sequence). The germline V and J ends were trimmed by 4 bases and 3 bases, with 23 bases remaining between them. This CDR3 spans 17 amino acids. CDR3 DNA: TGCAGTGCTATAGACGGGGCCAAGCCGGCCCTAACAGATACGCAGTATTTT. Translated: CSAIDGAKPALTDTQYF.

The chain is built from TRBV21-1 and TRBJ1-2; TRBD1 reflects the table's D call only, with no check against the DNA. TRBV21-1 is classified as a pseudogene. This CDR3 spans 15 amino acids. The CDR3 spells CASSNGTGVWYGYTF. In DNA form, the CDR3 reads TGTGCCAGCAGCAACGGGACAGGGGTATGGTATGGCTACACCTTC.

This clonotype was picked up a small number of times. This sequence joins TRBV20-1 and TRBJ1-2; no definite D call. V lost 6 bases and J 4 bases, leaving 9 bases between the germline ends. The CDR3 has 11 amino acids. CDR1 and CDR2 (germline): DFQATT, SNEGSKA (reference sequence). CDR3 sequence: CSATEGYGYTF. DNA of the CDR3: TGCAGTGCCACCGAGGGCTATGGCTACACCTTC.

This clonotype was counted many times. The chain recombines TRBV7-9 with TRBJ2-1, with TRBD2 as a possible D gene (6 bases). The germline V gene encodes CDR1 SEHNR and CDR2 FQNEAQ (reference sequence). The germline V and J ends were trimmed by 3 bases and 13 bases, with 16 bases remaining between them. CDR3 length equals 13 residues. The CDR3 is CASSLTLTGEQFF. The CDR3 nucleotides read TGTGCCAGCAGCTTGACCCTCACGGGAGAACAGTTCTTC.

The CDR3 reads CASGQGGNQPQHF. The DNA for the CDR3 is TGTGCCAGCGGACAGGGGGGCAATCAGCCCCAGCATTTT. The rearrangement uses TRBV3-1 and TRBJ1-5; 10 nucleotides align to TRBD1. The trim removed 8 bases at V and 2 bases at J, leaving 0 bases unmatched. The germline gives CDR1 LGHDT, CDR2 YNNKEL (reference sequence). This CDR3 region has 13 residues.

The CDR3 reads CASSGDVGGGENTGELFF. For the CDR3, the DNA is TGTGCCAGCAGCGGAGACGTTGGGGGTGGGGAAAACACCGGGGAGCTGTTTTTT. The V gene is TRBV9, the J gene TRBJ2-2; D could derive from TRBD1 or TRBD2 (5 bases each). The V end was cut by 3 bases, the J end by 2 bases, with 20 bases between. Germline V gene sequence: CDR1 SGDLS, CDR2 YYNGEE. This CDR3 is 18 amino acids long.

This clonotype has only a few counts. This sequence joins TRBV7-6 and TRBJ2-3; TRBD2 agrees at 13 bases. The CDR3 loop spans 18 amino acids. Germline CDR1 SGHVS, CDR2 FNYEAQ. With V trimmed by 1 base and J by 1 base, 5 bases remained unmatched. The CDR3 bases are TGTGCCAGCAGCTTAGGACTAGCGGGGGGCCTACGCACAGATACGCAGTATTTT. This translates into CASSLGLAGGLRTDTQYF.